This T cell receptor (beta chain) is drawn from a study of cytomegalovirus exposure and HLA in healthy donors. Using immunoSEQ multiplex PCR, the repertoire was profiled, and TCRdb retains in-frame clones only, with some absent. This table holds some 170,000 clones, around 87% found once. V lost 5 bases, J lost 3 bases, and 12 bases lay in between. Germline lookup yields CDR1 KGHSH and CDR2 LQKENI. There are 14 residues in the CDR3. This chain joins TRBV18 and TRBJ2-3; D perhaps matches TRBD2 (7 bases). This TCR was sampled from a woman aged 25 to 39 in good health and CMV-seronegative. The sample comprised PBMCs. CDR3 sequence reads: CASSYGGLTDTQYF. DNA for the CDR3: TGTGCCAGCTCATACGGGGGGCTTACAGATACGCAGTATTTT.